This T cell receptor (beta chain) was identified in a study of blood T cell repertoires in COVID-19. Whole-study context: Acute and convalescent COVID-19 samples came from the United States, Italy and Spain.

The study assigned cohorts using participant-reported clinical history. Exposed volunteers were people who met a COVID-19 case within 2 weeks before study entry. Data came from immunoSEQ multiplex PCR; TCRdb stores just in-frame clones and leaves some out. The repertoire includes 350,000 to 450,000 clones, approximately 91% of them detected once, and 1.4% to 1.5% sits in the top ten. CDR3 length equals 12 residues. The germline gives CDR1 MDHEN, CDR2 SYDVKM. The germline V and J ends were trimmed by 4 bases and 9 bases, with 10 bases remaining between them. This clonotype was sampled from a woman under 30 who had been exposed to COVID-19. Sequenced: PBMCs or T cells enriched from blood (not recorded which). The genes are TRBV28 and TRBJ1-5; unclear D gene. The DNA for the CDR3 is TGTGCCAGCAGTTCACCCCCTATGCCCCAGCATTTT. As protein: CASSSPPMPQHF.